The T cell receptor beta chain under discussion was sequenced for a study of vaccination and CD4 T cells after COVID-19. Turning to the study itself: As their vaccination, participants received two doses of either BNT162b2 or mRNA-1273 vaccine. Samples after vaccination came a median roughly 70 days past dose two, ranging 14 to 241.

Comment on this clonotype: Its matching antigen is unknown.

Trimming shortened V by 8 bases and J by 6 bases, and 10 bases separated the two germline ends. The CDR3 spans 12 residues. CDR1 is MGHDK and CDR2 is SYGVNS in the germline V gene. The treatment is: approximately 11-day PBMC culture with coronavirus spike peptide pools or control peptides (ViraFEST assay). Expansion of antigen-specific T cells with peptide pools by ViraFEST preceded sequencing of TCRs. The Oncomine TCR Beta short-read assay was applied to DNA of cultured CD4+ T cells. From cultured CD4+ T cells, genomic DNA was extracted. TCRdb fed the PCR reads into MiXCR, producing one record per CDR3 protein. The table shows approximately 10,000 distinct CDR3 sequences, with 50% occurring only once.

The rearrangement links TRBV25-1 to TRBJ2-2; D call uncertain. The sequencing input was CD4+ T cells from blood, cultured in vitro. This clonotype originated in a human donor who had recovered from COVID-19. Here the CDR3 DNA reads TGTGCCAGCTCCATCTTGGCCGGGGAGCTGTTTTTT. Protein product: CASSILAGELFF.